The T cell receptor beta chain under discussion was sequenced for a study of cytomegalovirus exposure and HLA in healthy donors. The primer mix had 60 Vbeta and 13 Jbeta primers. The repertoire was sequenced with immunoSEQ multiplex PCR; TCRdb's copy has only in-frame clones and lacks some. The data show about 120,000 clones, with 65% to 80% seen just once and 2.7% held by the top ten. V dropped 1 base and J dropped 9; count of bases not matched to a gene: 6. CDR1 MNHEY and CDR2 SMNVEV come from the germline V gene (reference sequence). CDR3 length equals 16 residues. Input material: PBMCs. The chain recombines TRBV27 with TRBJ1-6, with 10 bases that match TRBD1. The TCR comes from a female donor in good health and CMV-seronegative. CDR3 in amino acids: CASSLLQTGGGSPLHF. The CDR3 bases are TGTGCCAGCAGTTTATTGCAGACAGGGGGCGGTTCACCCCTCCACTTT.